This T cell receptor beta chain is drawn from a study of PD-L1 blockade in urothelial cancer (dated by TCRdb to 2016 to 2017). Some background on the complete study: All patients started therapy in about 2014 and received atezolizumab 1,200 mg intravenously every 3 weeks. About 90% of the 29 patients were males with bladder-origin urothelial cancer, and about 65% of the roughly 30 reported a prior smoking history. Patients had an ECOG performance status of 0 or 1 and had received between 0 and 3 prior chemotherapy regimens. Blood samples were analyzed at 3 weeks after treatment start (second dose) and at 6 weeks after treatment start. Blood samples gave median yields of approximately 130,000 T cells and some 84,000 unique TCRs, along with a median clonality of 0.080. The study, an exploratory multi-omic analysis, examined somatic, immune and clinical correlates of response to PD-L1 blockade with atezolizumab in urothelial cancer. TCR sequencing covered pretreatment tumor samples and matched, serially collected peripheral blood taken before and after atezolizumab treatment. Progression-free survival longer than 6 months counted as durable clinical benefit, and TCR features were additionally tested against both progression-free and overall survival. In the same patients, whole exome sequencing and RNA sequencing of pretreatment tumors were performed in addition to TCR sequencing. Durable clinical benefit was achieved by nine patients but not by the remaining 20. Some 30 patients had pretreatment blood TCR-seq, around 25 had at least one posttreatment blood collection, and around 25 had tumor TCR-seq. Study-level results and caveats: A pretreatment peripheral blood TCR clonality below the median was linked to improved progression-free and overall survival. Because the sample size was small (n ≈ 30) and many exploratory analyses were performed, the results are intended to be hypothesis-generating. At 3 weeks after the start of treatment, tumor-associated TCR clones in peripheral blood had expanded more in patients with durable benefit (n ≈ 20, p = 0.022).

At the junction V is shortened by 4 bases and J by 6 bases; bases outside the gene matches: 5. From a lookup of the germline V gene, CDR1 and CDR2 are SGHRS and YFSETQ. Reading from cysteine to phenylalanine, the CDR3 counts 13 amino acids. Just CDR3 DNA is preserved here, 39 bases in frame from base 1. For this clone: Its antigen specificity is not known. Base quality data are lacking; no much larger clone is found one base away.

Taken with the paper, the label for time point translates to: pretreatment peripheral blood. The cohort comprised fewer than 35 patients with locally advanced or metastatic urothelial carcinoma treated at Memorial Sloan Kettering on a trial protocol. Peripheral blood mononuclear cells were collected pretreatment and during treatment, at between 1 and 8 total time points per patient. The Qiagen DNeasy Blood extraction kit was used to purify genomic DNA from total PBMCs and tumor samples. PBMCs were collected pretreatment and during treatment, and were isolated and stored as previously described. Synthetic TCR analog templates were spiked into each PCR to estimate absolute template abundance from read counts. TCRbeta CDR3 regions were amplified from genomic DNA with bias-controlled V and J gene primers using the immunoSEQ assay. Rearranged TCRbeta segments were sequenced at approximately 20X coverage. The study's processing was this. Sequencing errors were corrected by clustering and CDR3s were annotated against IMGT to assign V, D and J genes. Downstream analyses used only productive TCRbeta rearrangements, leaving out any out-of-frame or stop-codon sequences. Clonality was calculated as one minus the Shannon entropy normalized by the log of the number of unique productive sequences. Clones differing between time points or between blood and tumor were identified by Fisher's exact test with Benjamini-Hochberg correction at adjusted p below 0.01. TCRdb re-hosts the immuneACCESS table, in-frame sequences only. Its copies lack some clones; in the studies checked, an unresolved V gene accounts for under half of them, and the cause for the rest is not known. The DNA gave D and trimming, while V, J and clone size come from that table. Recorded for this sample are around 45,000 clones; 80% to 85% of them occurred a single time. The ten largest make up more than 1.5% of the sample.

The chain is assembled from TRBV5-1 and TRBJ2-7; 9 middle bases align to TRBD1. The receptor's source is a man aged 45-65 years with urothelial cancer. The sample here was PBMCs, taken around atezolizumab (anti-PD-L1) treatment. CDR3 sequence: CASSGTGFSEQYF. Here is the DNA: TGCGCCAGCAGCGGGACAGGGTTTAGCGAGCAGTACTTC.